This T cell receptor beta chain was sequenced during a study of OX40 agonist ivuxolimab in advanced cancers. Study overall: Aged about 20 to 85 with a mean of 60 years, they were around 79% male. Prior therapy, whether anti-PD-1, anti-PD-L1 or anti-CTLA-4, was allowed, and 30% to 40% had some.

With respect to this clone: Its target is not known.

TCRdb's copy holds only in-frame clones and misses some; the assay was immunoSEQ multiplex PCR. The data hold 41,000 or so clones, with roughly 80% observed a single time. Whole-study findings and limits: Clonal expansion in partial responders at 0.1-3.0 mg/kg ranked among the lowest. Clonal expansion by week 6 occurred in CD4+ and CD8+ blood T cells (at 0.1 to 3.0 mg/kg).

Trimming stripped 7 bases from V and 2 bases from J, with 18 bases between. CDR3 size: 15 residues. Per the germline V gene, CDR1 is LNHDA and CDR2 is SQIVND (reference sequence). The J gene is TRBJ2-7, the V gene TRBV19, with TRBD2 as a possible D gene (6 bases). The sequence was obtained from an adult with an advanced solid tumor such as melanoma, head and neck, liver or kidney cancer. The source was CD4+ or CD8+ T cells sorted from blood, collected in a trial of the OX40 agonist ivuxolimab. CDR3 in DNA: TGTGCCAGTACCCCATACGGGGGAGGAACCTACGAGCAGTACTTC. Protein sequence: CASTPYGGGTYEQYF.